These 11 T cell receptor beta chains share one sample of origin, sequenced in a study of control samples from healthy donors and cancer patients. Produced via immunoSEQ multiplex PCR; TCRdb's table is partial and in-frame only. In all, the sample yields about 200,000 clones. Sequencing was carried out using blood. The source is a woman aged 30 to 39 in good health.

The V call is TRBV3-1 (or the pseudogene TRBV3-2), the J call TRBJ1-5; tentative D call: TRBD1 (5 bases). Trimming took off 1 base at V and 7 bases at J, with 8 bases between the two ends. CDR3 length equals 13 residues. Germline loops: CDR1 LGHDT, CDR2 YNNKEL (reference sequence). This chain's CDR3 is CASSQGGAQPQHF. CDR3 in DNA: TGTGCCAGCAGCCAAGGCGGGGCACAGCCCCAGCATTTT.

The chain joins TRBV21-1 to TRBJ1-5. TRBV21-1 has pseudogene status. CDR3 size: 13 residues. The CDR3 coding sequence is TGTGCCAGCACCCCGAGGGGAGGTCAGCCCCAGCATTTT. It translates to CASTPRGGQPQHF.

The chain employs TRBV7-2 and TRBJ2-7, with 7 bases that match TRBD1. CDR1 is SGHTA, CDR2 FQGNSA, per germline. The trim removed 4 bases at V and 5 bases at J, leaving 8 bases unmatched. The CDR3 runs 14 residues. Written as DNA, the CDR3 is TGTGCCAGCAGCTCGACAGGGTTTAACCACGAGCAGTACTTC. This sequence encodes CASSSTGFNHEQYF.

A note on this clone: This same CDR3 is encoded by further DNA sequences in the sample. The chain has TRBV28 and TRBJ1-5; D might be TRBD1 (5 bases). CDR3 length: 14 residues. CDR1 is MDHEN and CDR2 is SYDVKM in the germline V gene. V was pared by 3 bases and J by 0 bases, with 6 bases between. The CDR3 DNA is TGTGCCAGCAGTTTTGGGGGTAGCAATCAGCCCCAGCATTTT. This encodes CASSFGGSNQPQHF.

The chain carries TRBV19 and TRBJ1-4; no clear D gene. The CDR3 sequence is 14 residues long. V dropped 3 bases and J dropped 5 bases, with 10 bases sitting between them. Germline CDR1 LNHDA, CDR2 SQIVND (reference sequence). The CDR3 DNA reads TGTGCCAGTAGTATTTGGACGGAAAATGAAAAACTGTTTTTT. It yields the protein CASSIWTENEKLFF.

The genes are TRBV19 and TRBJ1-6; D is uncertain. The germline V and J ends were trimmed by 3 bases and 8 bases, with 11 bases remaining between them. The CDR3 contains 14 residues. Germline V gene data show CDR1 as LNHDA and CDR2 as SQIVND (reference sequence). The CDR3 reads CASSMGFYDSPLHF. The CDR3 coding sequence is TGTGCCAGTAGTATGGGGTTTTACGATTCACCCCTCCACTTT.

This chain uses TRBV25-1 with TRBJ2-4, with a weak D call TRBD1 (6 bases). This CDR3 is built from 14 residues. The V gene lost 6 bases and the J gene lost 6 bases, with 15 bases spanning the gap. The germline V gene encodes CDR1 MGHDK and CDR2 SYGVNS. The CDR3 loop is CASSTGFGGNIQYF. The CDR3 DNA follows: TGTGCCAGCAGCACAGGGTTTGGGGGAAACATTCAGTACTTC. Together with reference TRBV25-1 and TRBJ2-4, the CDR3 gives the full variable domain: EADIYQTPRYLVIGTGKKITLECSQTMGHDKMYWYQQDPGMELHLIHYSYGVNSTEKGDLSSESTVSRIRTEHFPLTLESARPSHTSQYLCASSTGFGGNIQYFGAGTRLSVL.

V is TRBV5-4 and J is TRBJ2-7; a weak D match, TRBD1 (6 bases). CDR1 SGHNT and CDR2 YYREEE come from the germline V gene (reference sequence). This CDR3 has 14 amino acids. V lost 2 bases and J 0 bases, leaving 9 bases between the germline ends. The CDR3 DNA follows: TGTGCCAGCAGCTTTCGGGACACCTCCTACGAGCAGTACTTC. Its translation is CASSFRDTSYEQYF.

CDR3 bases: TGTGCCAGCAACTCGGGGGGGGCGAGGAATGGCTACACCTTC. Its protein product is CASNSGGARNGYTF. The genes are TRBV7-2 and TRBJ1-2; TRBD1 is a possible D gene (6 bases). V was trimmed by 7 bases and J by 6 bases, leaving 18 bases between them. Germline assignment: CDR1 SGHTA and CDR2 FQGNSA. The CDR3 is 14 amino acids. Full variable domain (missing parts from reference TRBV7-2 and TRBJ1-2): GAGVSQSPSNKVTEKGKDVELRCDPISGHTALYWYRQSLGQGLEFLIYFQGNSAPDKSGLPSDRFSAERTGGSVSTLTIQRTQQEDSAVYLCASNSGGARNGYTFGSGTRLTVV.

J is TRBJ1-2 and V is TRBV6-5, with TRBD1 as a possible D gene (5 bases). Germline V gene sequence: CDR1 MNHEY, CDR2 SVGAGI. The CDR3 is 14 amino acids. Trimming pared 6 bases from V and 4 bases from J, leaving 15 bases between. CDR3 DNA sequence: TGTGCCAGCAGGGGCGAGGGGCGTAGCTATGGCTACACCTTC. It is translated as CASRGEGRSYGYTF.

This rearrangement joins TRBV18 to TRBJ2-5, with 12 positions matching TRBD2. The germline CDR1 and CDR2 sequences are KGHSH and LQKENI. The CDR3 is made up of 17 amino acids. V shed 4 bases and J 4 bases; nucleotides not matched to a gene: 10. CDR3 sequence: CASSLTPSGGAAETQYF. CDR3 sequence (DNA): TGTGCCAGCTCACTAACACCTAGCGGGGGGGCCGCAGAGACCCAGTACTTC.